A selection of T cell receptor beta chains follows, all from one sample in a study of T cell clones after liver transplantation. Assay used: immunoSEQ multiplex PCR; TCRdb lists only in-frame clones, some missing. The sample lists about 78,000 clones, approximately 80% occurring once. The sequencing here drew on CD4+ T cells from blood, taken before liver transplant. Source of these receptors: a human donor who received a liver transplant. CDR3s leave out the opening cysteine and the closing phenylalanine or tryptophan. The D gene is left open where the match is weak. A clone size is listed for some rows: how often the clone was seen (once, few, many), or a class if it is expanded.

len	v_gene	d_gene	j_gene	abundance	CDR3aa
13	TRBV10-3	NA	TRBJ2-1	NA	AISEPTIRYNEQF
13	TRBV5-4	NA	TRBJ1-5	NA	ASSQGTGSNQPQH
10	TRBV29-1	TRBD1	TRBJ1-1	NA	SVDPGGREAF
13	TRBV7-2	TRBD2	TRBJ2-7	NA	ASRWTSGSSYEQY
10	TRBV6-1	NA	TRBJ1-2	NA	ASRGRNYGYT
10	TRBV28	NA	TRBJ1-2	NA	ASSPLIYGYT
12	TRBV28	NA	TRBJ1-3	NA	ASSSMGVGDTIY
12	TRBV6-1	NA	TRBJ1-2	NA	ASSVGAGNYGYT
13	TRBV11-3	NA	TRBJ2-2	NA	ASSLEGRDTGELF
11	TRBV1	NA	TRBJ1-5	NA	TSSRRLNQPQH
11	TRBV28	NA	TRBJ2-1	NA	ASSSFVGDEQF
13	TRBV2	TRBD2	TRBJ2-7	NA	ASRLSSGSSYEQY
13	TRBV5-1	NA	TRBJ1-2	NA	ASSQGGGPGQGYT
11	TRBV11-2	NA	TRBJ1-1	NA	ASSYGPSLEAF
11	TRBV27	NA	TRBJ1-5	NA	ASSFSPNQPQH
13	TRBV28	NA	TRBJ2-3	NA	ASSFRGLPTDTQY
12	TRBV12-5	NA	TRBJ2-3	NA	ASGLGQSTDTQY
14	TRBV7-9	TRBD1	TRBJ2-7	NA	ASSYDRGPLNYEQY
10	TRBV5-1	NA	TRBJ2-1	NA	ASSSNRDEQF
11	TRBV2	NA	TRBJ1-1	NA	ASSDNSNTEAF
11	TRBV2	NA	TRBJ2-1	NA	ASREYLYNEQF
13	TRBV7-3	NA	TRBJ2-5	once	ASSASLGPSGTQY
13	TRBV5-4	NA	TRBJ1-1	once	ASSWGAQQNTEAF
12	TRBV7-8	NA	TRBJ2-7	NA	ASSLRAHQYEQY